Listed below are T cell receptor beta chains from one sample, sequenced in a study of tumor T cells in aggressive B-cell lymphoma. Sequencing was performed with immunoSEQ multiplex PCR; in TCRdb, only in-frame clones are kept and a portion is missing. This sample has around 5,000 clones, with 85% to 90% found just once. The sample was tumor tissue. Receptors originate from an adult with diffuse large B cell lymphoma. Each CDR3 is given with its conserved first and last residue. Each record gives: J gene, clone size, D gene, V gene, CDR3 DNA, CDR3 protein. The D gene is left open where the match is weak. Some rows have no size entry. The others give once, few or many, or a class for an expanded clone.

j_gene: TRBJ1-6
abundance: .
d_gene: .
v_gene: TRBV28
CDR3nt: TGTGCCAGCAGTTTATGGTCAGGGCAGGATTTCGGTAATTCACCCCTCCACTTT
CDR3aa: CASSLWSGQDFGNSPLHF

j_gene: TRBJ2-1
abundance: .
d_gene: TRBD2
v_gene: TRBV2
CDR3nt: TGTGCCAGCAGATCCGGGGGGAGCTCCTACAATGAGCAGTTCTTC
CDR3aa: CASRSGGSSYNEQFF

j_gene: TRBJ1-5
abundance: .
d_gene: .
v_gene: TRBV30
CDR3nt: TGTGCCTGGAGTCCGTTGGGGGGGACCGAGCATTTT
CDR3aa: CAWSPLGGTEHF

j_gene: TRBJ1-2
abundance: .
d_gene: .
v_gene: TRBV18
CDR3nt: TGTGCCAGCTCACCAAACGAAGCCGGCTATGGCTACACCTTC
CDR3aa: CASSPNEAGYGYTF

j_gene: TRBJ1-4
abundance: .
d_gene: .
v_gene: TRBV13
CDR3nt: TGTGCCAGCAGCCAAATTACGGGGGGGGCCCAAAAACTGTTTTTT
CDR3aa: CASSQITGGAQKLFF

j_gene: TRBJ2-5
abundance: .
d_gene: TRBD2
v_gene: TRBV6-6
CDR3nt: TGTGCCAGCAAGTCCCCAGCGGGGGGGCCAGAGACCCAGTACTTC
CDR3aa: CASKSPAGGPETQYF

j_gene: TRBJ2-3
abundance: once
d_gene: .
v_gene: TRBV6-5
CDR3nt: TGTGCCAGCAGTCCCTTACGGGGAAATACGCAGTATTTT
CDR3aa: CASSPLRGNTQYF

j_gene: TRBJ1-6
abundance: .
d_gene: .
v_gene: TRBV7-2
CDR3nt: TGTGCCAGCAGCTCTCACCGCGGGGGAGCAGGCTCACCCCTCCACTTT
CDR3aa: CASSSHRGGAGSPLHF

j_gene: TRBJ1-1
abundance: .
d_gene: .
v_gene: TRBV4-2
CDR3nt: TGTGCCAGCAGCCAAGGCCTAACCAGGGTAGAGAACACTGAAGCTTTCTTT
CDR3aa: CASSQGLTRVENTEAFF

j_gene: TRBJ1-4
abundance: .
d_gene: .
v_gene: TRBV7-2
CDR3nt: TGTGCCAGTGGGGGACTTCCCGGCCCGGAAAAACTGTTTTTT
CDR3aa: CASGGLPGPEKLFF

j_gene: TRBJ2-1
abundance: .
d_gene: .
v_gene: TRBV15
CDR3nt: TGTGCCACCAGCAGAGAAGATTCTACGTCGTTACAGTTCTTC
CDR3aa: CATSREDSTSLQFF

j_gene: TRBJ1-1
abundance: .
d_gene: .
v_gene: TRBV20-1
CDR3nt: TGCAGTGCCCCGGGGGGGAATGAAGCTTTCTTT
CDR3aa: CSAPGGNEAFF

j_gene: TRBJ1-1
abundance: .
d_gene: .
v_gene: TRBV5-5
CDR3nt: TGTGCCAGCAGCTTGGACCTAGGAATGAACACTGAAGCTTTCTTT
CDR3aa: CASSLDLGMNTEAFF

j_gene: TRBJ1-6
abundance: .
d_gene: TRBD1
v_gene: TRBV19
CDR3nt: TGTGCCAGTAGTACAACAGGGGAAAATTCACCCCTCCACTTT
CDR3aa: CASSTTGENSPLHF

j_gene: TRBJ1-2
abundance: .
d_gene: .
v_gene: TRBV5-5
CDR3nt: TGTGCCAGCAGCTTGTCGTCCAGGGCGGGAGGCTACACCTTC
CDR3aa: CASSLSSRAGGYTF

j_gene: TRBJ1-2
abundance: .
d_gene: TRBD1
v_gene: TRBV6-1
CDR3nt: TGTGCCAGCAGTTGGGGACAGGGGAGGAACTATGGCTACACCTTC
CDR3aa: CASSWGQGRNYGYTF

j_gene: TRBJ1-1
abundance: .
d_gene: .
v_gene: TRBV18
CDR3nt: TGTGCCAGCTCACCACCCCTACCGAAAACTGAAGCTTTCTTT
CDR3aa: CASSPPLPKTEAFF

j_gene: TRBJ1-2
abundance: .
d_gene: .
v_gene: TRBV25-1
CDR3nt: TGTGCCAGCAGTGACGGTGGGCAGGGCTACACCTTC
CDR3aa: CASSDGGQGYTF

j_gene: TRBJ1-2
abundance: .
d_gene: .
v_gene: TRBV5-5
CDR3nt: TGTGCCAGCAGCTTGGTAGGTGGCGGTGACTATGGCTACACCTTC
CDR3aa: CASSLVGGGDYGYTF

j_gene: TRBJ1-2
abundance: .
d_gene: .
v_gene: TRBV5-6
CDR3nt: TGTGCCAGCAGCCCAAACTCATTCCGGGGGTATGGCTACACCTTC
CDR3aa: CASSPNSFRGYGYTF

j_gene: TRBJ1-1
abundance: .
d_gene: TRBD1
v_gene: TRBV7-8
CDR3nt: TGTGCCAGCAGCTCTCTCCGGGACAGGGTTTACACTGAAGCTTTCTTT
CDR3aa: CASSSLRDRVYTEAFF

j_gene: TRBJ2-1
abundance: .
d_gene: .
v_gene: TRBV7-9
CDR3nt: TGTGCCAGCGATGCGACGGGGTCCAATGAGCAGTTCTTC
CDR3aa: CASDATGSNEQFF

j_gene: TRBJ2-5
abundance: .
d_gene: .
v_gene: TRBV29-1
CDR3nt: TGCAGTATCTTGGCTCCTACTAACCAGTACTTC
CDR3aa: CSILAPTNQYF

j_gene: TRBJ1-5
abundance: .
d_gene: .
v_gene: TRBV5-8
CDR3nt: TGTGCCAGCAGCTCCGGGGGGGCAGGGACTAGCAATCAGCCCCAGCATTTT
CDR3aa: CASSSGGAGTSNQPQHF

j_gene: TRBJ2-2
abundance: .
d_gene: .
v_gene: TRBV4-1
CDR3nt: TGCGCCAGCAGCCAAGAAGGACTTCTCAACACCGGGGAGCTGTTTTTT
CDR3aa: CASSQEGLLNTGELFF

j_gene: TRBJ1-1
abundance: .
d_gene: .
v_gene: TRBV21-1
CDR3nt: TGTGCCAGCAGCAGCGGGTGGAAGGCCACTGAAGCTTTCTTT
CDR3aa: CASSSGWKATEAFF

j_gene: TRBJ1-5
abundance: .
d_gene: .
v_gene: TRBV30
CDR3nt: TGTGCCTGGAGTGTCTTAGGACAGAGGAATCAGCCCCAGCATTTT
CDR3aa: CAWSVLGQRNQPQHF

j_gene: TRBJ1-4
abundance: .
d_gene: TRBD1
v_gene: TRBV9
CDR3nt: TGTGCCAGCAGCGCCCAGGGGGTCGGGAATGAAAAACTGTTTTTT
CDR3aa: CASSAQGVGNEKLFF

j_gene: TRBJ2-7
abundance: .
d_gene: TRBD2
v_gene: TRBV15
CDR3nt: TGTGCCACCAGCAGATCCCGACTAGCGGGGGAAGAGCAGTACTTC
CDR3aa: CATSRSRLAGEEQYF

j_gene: TRBJ2-7
abundance: .
d_gene: TRBD1
v_gene: TRBV11-2
CDR3nt: TGTGCCAGCAGCTTAGCGGGACAGCTCTACGAGCAGTACTTC
CDR3aa: CASSLAGQLYEQYF

j_gene: TRBJ2-1
abundance: once
d_gene: .
v_gene: TRBV6-1
CDR3nt: TGTGCCAGCAGTGAAGATGTGGGGAGCTCCTACAATGAGCAGTTCTTC
CDR3aa: CASSEDVGSSYNEQFF

j_gene: TRBJ1-4
abundance: .
d_gene: .
v_gene: TRBV15
CDR3nt: TGTGCCACCAGCAGAGATGCCCCCTATGCCCTCGATGAAAAACTGTTTTTT
CDR3aa: CATSRDAPYALDEKLFF

j_gene: TRBJ2-7
abundance: once
d_gene: .
v_gene: TRBV28
CDR3nt: TGTGCCAGCAGTTTGGGGGGGGCGCTCTACGAGCAGTACTTC
CDR3aa: CASSLGGALYEQYF

j_gene: TRBJ1-2
abundance: .
d_gene: .
v_gene: TRBV6-1
CDR3nt: TGTGCCAGCAGTGAAACGGGGGGCGAAACTGGCTACACCTTC
CDR3aa: CASSETGGETGYTF

j_gene: TRBJ2-7
abundance: .
d_gene: TRBD1
v_gene: TRBV15
CDR3nt: TGTACCACCAGCCCCCCTCCTTCAGCAGGACAGGGGAACTACGAGCAGTACTTC
CDR3aa: CTTSPPPSAGQGNYEQYF

j_gene: TRBJ2-1
abundance: .
d_gene: .
v_gene: TRBV7-2
CDR3nt: TGTGCCAGCAGCTTAGGCGGGGATTCCTACAATGAGCAGTTCTTC
CDR3aa: CASSLGGDSYNEQFF

j_gene: TRBJ1-2
abundance: .
d_gene: TRBD1
v_gene: TRBV25-1
CDR3nt: TGTGCCAGCAGTAGGGCAGGGGGAAACTATGGCTACACCTTC
CDR3aa: CASSRAGGNYGYTF

j_gene: TRBJ2-2
abundance: .
d_gene: .
v_gene: TRBV9
CDR3nt: TGTGCCAGCAGCCCCCATGCCGGGGAGCTGTTTTTT
CDR3aa: CASSPHAGELFF

j_gene: TRBJ2-7
abundance: once
d_gene: .
v_gene: TRBV6-1
CDR3nt: TGTGCCAGCAGTGAAGCCGGAGGGTCCTACGAGCAGTACTTC
CDR3aa: CASSEAGGSYEQYF

j_gene: TRBJ2-5
abundance: .
d_gene: .
v_gene: TRBV4-1
CDR3nt: TGCGCCAGCAGCCGGATAGGGGAGGAGGAGACCCAGTACTTC
CDR3aa: CASSRIGEEETQYF

j_gene: TRBJ2-4
abundance: .
d_gene: .
v_gene: TRBV7-9
CDR3nt: TGTGCCAGCAGACCCGACAGGAGAGGACCTCTAGCCAAAAACATTCAGTACTTC
CDR3aa: CASRPDRRGPLAKNIQYF

j_gene: TRBJ1-1
abundance: .
d_gene: TRBD1
v_gene: TRBV9
CDR3nt: TGTGCCAGCAGCGTATTCGACAGGGGGCAGAGGACTGAAGCTTTCTTT
CDR3aa: CASSVFDRGQRTEAFF

j_gene: TRBJ2-2
abundance: .
d_gene: .
v_gene: TRBV9
CDR3nt: TGTGCCAGCAGCTCAGGACAGTTCACCGGGGAGCTGTTTTTT
CDR3aa: CASSSGQFTGELFF

j_gene: TRBJ2-5
abundance: .
d_gene: .
v_gene: TRBV11-2
CDR3nt: TGTGCCAGCAGCCGGGGGGCAGGGCAAGAGACCCAGTACTTC
CDR3aa: CASSRGAGQETQYF